The source of this TCR beta chain is a study of T cell repertoires in cytomegalovirus infection. Study in general: CMV epitopes, recently identified HLA-C-restricted and well-studied HLA-B-restricted, were used. CMV infection together with matching HLA type was indicated by public TCR beta signatures.

V gave up 3 bases and J gave up 0 bases; unmatched junction bases: 7. Looked up from germline, CDR1 is MNHNS and CDR2 is SASEGT. The length of the CDR3 is 18 residues. MiXCR, run by TCRdb on the reads, gives a single entry per CDR3 protein. The data contain hundreds of thousands of distinct CDR3 sequences, 31% of them seen just once; the ten biggest clones take up about 14%. Comment on this clonotype: The antigen remains undetermined.

Study-level findings and limits: CMV carriers with the relevant HLA were identified by cumulative public TCR beta family frequency. The response measured ex vivo was dominated by TCR beta clonotypes (HLA-C-restricted and CMV-specific).

This clonotype originated in a human donor in good health (CMV status not recorded). Some clones in this sample may be carry-over from other donors' samples. The material was cultured CD8+ T cells from PBMCs, obtained from culture after CMV antigen stimulation. The chain is built from TRBV6-1 and TRBJ2-6, with 8 bases matching TRBD1. The DNA for the CDR3 is TGTGCCAGCAGTGACGGACAGGGATTCCACTCTGGGGCCAACGTCCTGACTTTC. Encoded protein: CASSDGQGFHSGANVLTF.